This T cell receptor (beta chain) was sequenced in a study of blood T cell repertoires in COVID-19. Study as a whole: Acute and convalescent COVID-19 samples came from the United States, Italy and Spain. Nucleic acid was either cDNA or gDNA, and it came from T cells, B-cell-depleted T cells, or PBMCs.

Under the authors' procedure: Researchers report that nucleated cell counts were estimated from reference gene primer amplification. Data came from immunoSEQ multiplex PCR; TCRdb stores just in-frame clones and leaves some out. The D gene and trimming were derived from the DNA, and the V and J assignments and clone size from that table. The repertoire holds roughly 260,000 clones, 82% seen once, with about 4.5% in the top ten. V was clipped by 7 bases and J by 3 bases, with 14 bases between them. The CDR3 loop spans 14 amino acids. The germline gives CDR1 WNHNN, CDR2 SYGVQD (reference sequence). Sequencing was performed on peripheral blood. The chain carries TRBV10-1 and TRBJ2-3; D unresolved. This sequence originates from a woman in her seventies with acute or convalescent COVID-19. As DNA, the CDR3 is TGCGCCAGCAAGAGCGCCCTAGAAACAGATACGCAGTATTTT. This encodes CASKSALETDTQYF.